This is a list of T cell receptor beta chains from one sample in a study of blood T cells in healthy people across ages. TCRdb reprocessed the 5' RACE reads with MiXCR, giving one entry per CDR3 protein. The repertoire holds about 540,000 distinct CDR3 sequences, with less than 25% as singletons. This sample was shared with a second study, whose subject was T cells of mothers and their children.

Input material: blood. The receptors come from a boy aged 5-17 years in good health. Each CDR3 is given with its conserved first and last residue. Each record gives: clone size, J gene, V gene, D gene, CDR3 protein, CDR3 DNA. D genes are given only for firm matches. Only some rows state a clone size, as once, few, many or a class for expanded clones.

size: -
J: TRBJ1-5
V: TRBV20-1
D: -
CDR3: CSARADINQPQHF
DNA: TGCAGTGCTAGAGCGGACATTAATCAGCCCCAGCATTTT

size: few
J: TRBJ1-2
V: TRBV28
D: -
CDR3: CASSPPGEGGYGYTF
DNA: TGTGCCAGCAGCCCCCCCGGGGAGGGAGGCTATGGCTACACCTTC

size: few
J: TRBJ2-5
V: TRBV28
D: TRBD1
CDR3: CASSAPLGQVAHQETQYF
DNA: TGTGCCAGCAGCGCACCTTTAGGACAGGTAGCCCACCAAGAGACCCAGTACTTC

size: few
J: TRBJ2-1
V: TRBV18
D: -
CDR3: CASTPRSYNEQFF
DNA: TGTGCCAGCACACCACGCTCCTACAATGAGCAGTTCTTC

size: few
J: TRBJ1-4
V: TRBV5-6
D: -
CDR3: CASSFGGYEKLFF
DNA: TGCGCCAGCAGCTTCGGGGGGTATGAAAAACTGTTTTTT

size: few
J: TRBJ2-7
V: TRBV12-3/TRBV12-4
D: TRBD2
CDR3: CASSLLVAGERYEQYF
DNA: TGTGCCAGCAGTTTACTCGTAGCGGGAGAAAGGTACGAGCAGTACTTC

size: -
J: TRBJ2-4
V: TRBV27
D: -
CDR3: CASSYRSLAKNIQYF
DNA: TGTGCCAGCAGTTACCGATCCCTAGCCAAAAACATTCAGTACTTC

size: few
J: TRBJ2-7
V: TRBV5-1
D: -
CDR3: CASSPGPGSSYEQYF
DNA: TGCGCCAGCAGCCCGGGACCAGGGAGCTCCTACGAGCAGTACTTC

size: few
J: TRBJ2-5
V: TRBV6-4
D: -
CDR3: CATRRSRVGETQYF
DNA: TGTGCCACCAGAAGATCTAGGGTAGGAGAGACCCAGTACTTC

size: few
J: TRBJ1-2
V: TRBV7-2
D: TRBD1
CDR3: CASSDRDRVKYGYTF
DNA: TGTGCCAGCAGCGACCGGGACAGGGTGAAGTATGGCTACACCTTC

size: many
J: TRBJ2-1
V: TRBV28
D: -
CDR3: CASSLIVSEQFF
DNA: TGTGCCAGCAGTTTGATCGTGTCCGAGCAGTTCTTC

size: many
J: TRBJ2-5
V: TRBV6-2/TRBV6-3
D: TRBD2
CDR3: CASSATSGSAETQYF
DNA: TGTGCCAGCAGTGCCACTAGCGGGAGCGCGGAGACCCAGTACTTC

size: few
J: TRBJ1-5
V: TRBV15
D: -
CDR3: CATSRDQDPQHF
DNA: TGTGCCACCAGCAGGGACCAGGATCCCCAGCATTTT

size: -
J: TRBJ2-2
V: TRBV28
D: TRBD2
CDR3: CASSLGLAGVSGELFF
DNA: TGTGCCAGCAGTTTGGGACTAGCGGGAGTGTCCGGGGAGCTGTTTTTT

size: few
J: TRBJ2-1
V: TRBV9
D: -
CDR3: CASSPSGAGYNEQFF
DNA: TGTGCCAGCAGCCCCTCGGGGGCCGGTTACAATGAGCAGTTCTTC

size: -
J: TRBJ1-1
V: TRBV20-1
D: -
CDR3: CSADYAFSSYTEAFF
DNA: TGCAGTGCTGATTACGCTTTCAGCTCGTACACTGAAGCTTTCTTT

size: few
J: TRBJ1-1
V: TRBV29-1
D: TRBD1
CDR3: CSALGRQGSLNTEAFF
DNA: TGCAGCGCTCTCGGTAGACAGGGCAGTCTGAACACTGAAGCTTTCTTT

size: -
J: TRBJ2-4
V: TRBV10-3
D: -
CDR3: CAISEPREAKNIQYF
DNA: TGTGCCATCAGTGAGCCCAGGGAGGCCAAAAACATTCAGTACTTC

size: -
J: TRBJ2-5
V: TRBV7-2
D: -
CDR3: CASRQGGSRETQYF
DNA: TGTGCCAGCAGACAGGGAGGGAGCAGAGAGACCCAGTACTTC

size: -
J: TRBJ2-4
V: TRBV5-6
D: TRBD1
CDR3: CASSLRGLRAKNIQYF
DNA: TGTGCCAGCAGCCTTAGGGGGCTTAGGGCCAAAAACATTCAGTACTTC

size: -
J: TRBJ2-7
V: TRBV20-1
D: -
CDR3: CSARERRDYEQYF
DNA: TGCAGTGCTAGAGAGCGCAGGGACTACGAGCAGTACTTC

size: few
J: TRBJ2-3
V: TRBV7-2
D: -
CDR3: CASSLAVSPDTQYF
DNA: TGTGCCAGCAGCTTAGCGGTCAGCCCAGATACGCAGTATTTT

size: -
J: TRBJ2-7
V: TRBV7-2
D: TRBD1
CDR3: CASSFDRGFSYEQYF
DNA: TGTGCCAGCAGTTTCGACAGGGGGTTTTCCTACGAGCAGTACTTC

size: few
J: TRBJ1-2
V: TRBV24-1
D: TRBD1
CDR3: CATSGTTGTGYGYTF
DNA: TGTGCCACCAGTGGCACCACCGGGACAGGGTATGGCTACACCTTC

size: few
J: TRBJ1-5
V: TRBV12-3/TRBV12-4
D: -
CDR3: CASSNFSSTADYSNQPQHF
DNA: TGTGCCAGCAGTAATTTCTCGTCGACAGCAGACTATAGCAATCAGCCCCAGCATTTT

size: few
J: TRBJ1-5
V: TRBV28
D: -
CDR3: CASKGTRANQPQHF
DNA: TGTGCCAGCAAGGGGACGAGGGCTAATCAGCCCCAGCATTTT

size: -
J: TRBJ2-2
V: TRBV5-1
D: -
CDR3: CASSLGPGGPNTGELFF
DNA: TGCGCCAGCAGCTTGGGCCCCGGCGGGCCGAACACCGGGGAGCTGTTTTTT

size: few
J: TRBJ2-1
V: TRBV27
D: TRBD2
CDR3: CASSPEREMGNEQFF
DNA: TGTGCCAGCAGCCCGGAGCGGGAGATGGGCAATGAGCAGTTCTTC

size: many
J: TRBJ2-7
V: TRBV5-5
D: TRBD2
CDR3: CASSPTSGSSYEQYF
DNA: TGTGCCAGCAGCCCTACTAGCGGGAGCTCCTACGAGCAGTACTTC

size: -
J: TRBJ2-7
V: TRBV12-3/TRBV12-4
D: -
CDR3: CASSLSGLLRRNYEQYF
DNA: TGTGCCAGCAGTTTGAGTGGCCTTTTGAGGAGGAACTACGAGCAGTACTTC

size: few
J: TRBJ2-7
V: TRBV11-2
D: -
CDR3: CASSSLRRNYEQYF
DNA: TGTGCCAGCAGTAGTCTCCGGCGGAATTACGAGCAGTACTTC

size: -
J: TRBJ2-7
V: TRBV10-3
D: TRBD2
CDR3: CASGVAGGPLQYF
DNA: TGTGCCTCGGGGGTGGCGGGAGGGCCCTTGCAGTACTTC

size: -
J: TRBJ2-5
V: TRBV29-1
D: -
CDR3: CSVWTETQYF
DNA: TGCAGCGTTTGGACCGAAACCCAGTACTTC

size: -
J: TRBJ2-7
V: TRBV7-2
D: -
CDR3: CASSPPGGRRDYEQYF
DNA: TGTGCCAGCAGCCCGCCCGGGGGGCGCAGGGACTACGAGCAGTACTTC

size: -
J: TRBJ2-3
V: TRBV5-1
D: TRBD1
CDR3: CASSTGQSADTQYF
DNA: TGCGCCAGCAGTACGGGACAGAGCGCAGATACGCAGTATTTT

size: few
J: TRBJ2-4
V: TRBV19
D: -
CDR3: CASSIGRTDIQYF
DNA: TGTGCCAGTAGTATAGGCAGGACCGACATTCAGTACTTC

size: -
J: TRBJ2-7
V: TRBV20-1
D: -
CDR3: CSAWPPSGFSYEQYF
DNA: TGCAGTGCTTGGCCCCCCAGCGGGTTCTCCTACGAGCAGTACTTC

size: few
J: TRBJ2-1
V: TRBV5-1
D: -
CDR3: CASSFENLHNEQFF
DNA: TGCGCCAGCAGCTTCGAAAACTTACACAATGAGCAGTTCTTC

size: -
J: TRBJ2-1
V: TRBV4-3
D: TRBD1
CDR3: CASSQDKGQGSYNEQFF
DNA: TGCGCCAGCAGCCAAGATAAAGGACAGGGCTCCTACAATGAGCAGTTCTTC

size: few
J: TRBJ2-3
V: TRBV7-2
D: -
CDR3: CASSLTSGDTDTQYF
DNA: TGTGCCAGCAGCCTCACGTCCGGGGACACAGATACGCAGTATTTT

size: few
J: TRBJ2-1
V: TRBV7-2
D: TRBD1
CDR3: CASSLGQGFYNEQFF
DNA: TGTGCCAGCAGCTTGGGACAGGGGTTCTACAATGAGCAGTTCTTC

size: many
J: TRBJ2-7
V: TRBV29-1
D: -
CDR3: CSVVGPTSYEQYF
DNA: TGCAGCGTTGTAGGTCCGACCAGCTACGAGCAGTACTTC

size: few
J: TRBJ1-3
V: TRBV5-6
D: -
CDR3: CASSLFGSAGNTIYF
DNA: TGTGCCAGCAGCTTGTTCGGGTCGGCTGGAAACACCATATATTTT

size: -
J: TRBJ2-5
V: TRBV6-2/TRBV6-3
D: TRBD1
CDR3: CASSYPGQVQETQYF
DNA: TGTGCCAGCAGTTACCCGGGACAGGTTCAAGAGACCCAGTACTTC

size: few
J: TRBJ2-5
V: TRBV7-9
D: TRBD2
CDR3: CASSLGLAFMTQYF
DNA: TGTGCCAGCAGCTTAGGACTAGCCTTTATGACCCAGTACTTC

size: -
J: TRBJ2-1
V: TRBV4-1
D: -
CDR3: CASSQASLLNEQFF
DNA: TGCGCCAGCAGCCAAGCTAGTCTTCTGAATGAGCAGTTCTTC

size: few
J: TRBJ2-2
V: TRBV19
D: -
CDR3: CASTYTNTGELFF
DNA: TGTGCCAGTACTTATACGAACACCGGGGAGCTGTTTTTT

size: few
J: TRBJ2-7
V: TRBV20-1
D: TRBD2
CDR3: CSARSAGSSYEQYF
DNA: TGCAGTGCTCGATCAGCGGGGAGCTCCTACGAGCAGTACTTC

size: few
J: TRBJ2-5
V: TRBV9
D: TRBD2
CDR3: CASSVAPAGGRETQYF
DNA: TGTGCCAGCAGCGTAGCTCCGGCGGGAGGTCGCGAGACCCAGTACTTC